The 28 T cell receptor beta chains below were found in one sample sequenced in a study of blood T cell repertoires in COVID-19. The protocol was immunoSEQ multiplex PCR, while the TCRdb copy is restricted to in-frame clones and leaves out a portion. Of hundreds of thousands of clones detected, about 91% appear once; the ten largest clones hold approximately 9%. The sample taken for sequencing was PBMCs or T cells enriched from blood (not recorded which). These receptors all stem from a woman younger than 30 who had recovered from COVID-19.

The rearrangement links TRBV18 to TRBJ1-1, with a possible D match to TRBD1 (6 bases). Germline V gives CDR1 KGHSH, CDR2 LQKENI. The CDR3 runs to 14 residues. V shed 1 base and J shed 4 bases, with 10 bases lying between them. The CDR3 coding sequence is TGTGCCAGCTCACCACAACAGGGTACCACTGAAGCTTTCTTT. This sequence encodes CASSPQQGTTEAFF.

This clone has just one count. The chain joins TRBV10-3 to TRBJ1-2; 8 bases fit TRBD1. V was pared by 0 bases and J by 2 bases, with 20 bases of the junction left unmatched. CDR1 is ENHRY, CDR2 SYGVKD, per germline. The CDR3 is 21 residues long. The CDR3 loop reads CAISESAAGGLTIRLNYGYTF. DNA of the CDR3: TGTGCCATCAGTGAGTCTGCAGCAGGGGGCTTGACAATCCGGTTGAACTATGGCTACACCTTC.

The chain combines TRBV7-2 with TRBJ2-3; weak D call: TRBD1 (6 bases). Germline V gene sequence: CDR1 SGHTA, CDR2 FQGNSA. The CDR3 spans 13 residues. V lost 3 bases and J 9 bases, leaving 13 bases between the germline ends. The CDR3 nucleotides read TGTGCCAGCAGCTTGGCTAGCCAGGGGACGCAGTATTTT. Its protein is CASSLASQGTQYF.

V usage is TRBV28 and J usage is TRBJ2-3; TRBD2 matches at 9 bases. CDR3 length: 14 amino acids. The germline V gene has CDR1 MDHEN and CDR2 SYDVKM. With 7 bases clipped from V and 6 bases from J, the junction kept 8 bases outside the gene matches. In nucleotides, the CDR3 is TGTGCCAGCAATATCGGACTAGCGAGTGATACGCAGTATTTT. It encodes CASNIGLASDTQYF.

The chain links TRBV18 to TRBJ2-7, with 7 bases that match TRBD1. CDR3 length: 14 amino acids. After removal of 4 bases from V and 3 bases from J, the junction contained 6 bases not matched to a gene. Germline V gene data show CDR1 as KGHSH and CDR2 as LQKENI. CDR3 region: CASSQPRDSYEQYF. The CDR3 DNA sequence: TGTGCCAGCTCACAACCCCGGGACAGCTACGAGCAGTACTTC.

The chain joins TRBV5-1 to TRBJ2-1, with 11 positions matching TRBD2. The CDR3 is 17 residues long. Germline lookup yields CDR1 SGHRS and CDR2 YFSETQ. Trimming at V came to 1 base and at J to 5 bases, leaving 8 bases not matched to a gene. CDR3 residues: CASSLLTSGGIDNEQFF. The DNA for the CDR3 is TGCGCCAGCAGCTTGCTCACTAGCGGGGGAATAGACAATGAGCAGTTCTTC.

The CDR3: CASSRGRESTDTQYF. The CDR3 DNA follows: TGTGCCAGCAGCCGCGGGAGGGAGAGCACAGATACGCAGTATTTT. The chain carries TRBV11-3 and TRBJ2-3, with 9 nucleotides matching TRBD2. This CDR3 spans 15 amino acids. V shed 5 bases, J shed 0 bases, and the junction held 3 bases outside the gene matches. The germline V gene has CDR1 SGHNT and CDR2 YENEEA.

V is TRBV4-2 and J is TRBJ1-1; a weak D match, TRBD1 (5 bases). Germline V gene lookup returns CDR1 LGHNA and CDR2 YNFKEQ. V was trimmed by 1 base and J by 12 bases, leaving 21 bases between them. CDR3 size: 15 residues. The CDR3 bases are TGTGCCAGCAGCCAAGGGTCGGTAGGGGATACACTTTCTTTCTTT. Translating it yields CASSQGSVGDTLSFF.

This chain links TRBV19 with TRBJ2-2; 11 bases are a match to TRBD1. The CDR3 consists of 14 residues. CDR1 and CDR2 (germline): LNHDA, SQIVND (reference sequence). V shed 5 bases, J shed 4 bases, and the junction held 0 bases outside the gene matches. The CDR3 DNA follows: TGTGCCAGTAGTGGGACAGGGGGCACCGGGGAGCTGTTTTTT. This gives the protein CASSGTGGTGELFF.

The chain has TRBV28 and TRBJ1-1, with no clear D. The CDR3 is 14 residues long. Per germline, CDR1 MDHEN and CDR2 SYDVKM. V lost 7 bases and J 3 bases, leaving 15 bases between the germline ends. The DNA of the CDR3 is TGTGCCAGCACCACTGACACCTTTTACACTGAAGCTTTCTTT. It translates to CASTTDTFYTEAFF.

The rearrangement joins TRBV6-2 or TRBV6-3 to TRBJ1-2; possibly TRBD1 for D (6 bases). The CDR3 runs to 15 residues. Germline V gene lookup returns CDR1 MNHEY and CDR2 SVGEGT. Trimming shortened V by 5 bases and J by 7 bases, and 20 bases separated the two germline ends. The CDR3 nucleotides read TGTGCCAGCAGTCACCAGGGGACCGCCGTGCCTGGCTACACCTTC. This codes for CASSHQGTAVPGYTF.

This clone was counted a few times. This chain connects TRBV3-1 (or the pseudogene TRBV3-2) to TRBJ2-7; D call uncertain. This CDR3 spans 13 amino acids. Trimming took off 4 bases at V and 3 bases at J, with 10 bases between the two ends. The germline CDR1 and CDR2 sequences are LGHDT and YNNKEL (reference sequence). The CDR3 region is CASSPGPIYEQYF. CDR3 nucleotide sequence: TGTGCCAGCAGCCCCGGTCCTATCTACGAGCAGTACTTC.

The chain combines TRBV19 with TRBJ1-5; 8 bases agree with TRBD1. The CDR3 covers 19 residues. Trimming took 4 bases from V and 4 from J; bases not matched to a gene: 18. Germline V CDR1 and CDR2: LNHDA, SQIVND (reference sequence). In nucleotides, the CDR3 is TGTGCCAGTAGTACGCTGTTAAGACAGGGGCACCCCGGGAATCAGCCCCAGCATTTT. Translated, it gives CASSTLLRQGHPGNQPQHF.

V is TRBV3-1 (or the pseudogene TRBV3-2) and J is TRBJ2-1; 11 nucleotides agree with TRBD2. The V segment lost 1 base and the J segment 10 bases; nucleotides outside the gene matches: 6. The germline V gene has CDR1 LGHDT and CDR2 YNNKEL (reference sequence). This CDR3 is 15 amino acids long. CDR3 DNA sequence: TGTGCCAGCAGCCAAGTAGTCCTAGCGGGAGGCGAGCAGTTCTTC. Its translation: CASSQVVLAGGEQFF.

CDR3 DNA sequence: TGCAGCGTCCTAGTATGGGTACTGAACACTGAAGCTTTCTTT. Translation gives CSVLVWVLNTEAFF. The gene calls are TRBV29-1 and TRBJ1-1; D unresolved. Germline V gene lookup returns CDR1 SQVTM and CDR2 ANQGSEA. The CDR3 is 14 residues long. The germline V and J ends were trimmed by 6 bases and 0 bases, with 14 bases remaining between them.

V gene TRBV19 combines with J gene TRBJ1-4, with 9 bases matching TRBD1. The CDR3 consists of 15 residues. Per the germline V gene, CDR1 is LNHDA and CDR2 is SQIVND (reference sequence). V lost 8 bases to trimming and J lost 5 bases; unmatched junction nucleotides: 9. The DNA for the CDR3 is TGTGCCAGTCAATCCCGGGACAGGGCAAATGAAAAACTGTTTTTT. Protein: CASQSRDRANEKLFF.

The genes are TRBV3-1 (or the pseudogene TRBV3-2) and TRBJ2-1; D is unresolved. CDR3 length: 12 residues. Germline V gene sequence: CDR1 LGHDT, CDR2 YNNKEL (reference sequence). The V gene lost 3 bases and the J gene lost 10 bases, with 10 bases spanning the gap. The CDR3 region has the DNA TGTGCCAGCAGCCAGGCGGAATCAGAGCAGTTCTTC. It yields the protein CASSQAESEQFF.

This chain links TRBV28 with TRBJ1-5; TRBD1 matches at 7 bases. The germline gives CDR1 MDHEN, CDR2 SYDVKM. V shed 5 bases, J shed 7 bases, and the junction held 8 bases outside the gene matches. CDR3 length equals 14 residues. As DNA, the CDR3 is TGTGCCAGCAGTCCGACAGGGTATGGACAGCCCCAGCATTTT. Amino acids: CASSPTGYGQPQHF. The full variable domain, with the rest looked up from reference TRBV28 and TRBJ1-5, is DVKVTQSSRYLVKRTGEKVFLECVQDMDHENMFWYRQDPGLGLRLIYFSYDVKMKEKGDIPEGYSVSREKKERFSLILESASTNQTSMYLCASSPTGYGQPQHFGDGTRLSIL.

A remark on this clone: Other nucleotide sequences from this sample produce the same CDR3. CDR3 region: CASSLEGRGGTDTQYF. CDR3 in DNA: TGTGCCAGCAGCTTGGAGGGGCGGGGTGGAACAGATACGCAGTATTTT. The rearrangement links TRBV7-2 to TRBJ2-3; possibly TRBD2 for D (6 bases). V lost 3 bases to trimming and J lost 3 bases, with 16 bases between them. The CDR3 extends over 16 amino acids. The germline V gene encodes CDR1 SGHTA and CDR2 FQGNSA.

The CDR3 bases are TGTGCCAGCAGCTTCAGTCTGCCAGATACGCAGTATTTT. Its protein is CASSFSLPDTQYF. The chain links TRBV7-2 to TRBJ2-3; D remains unclear. Between the trimmed V and J ends, which lost 3 bases and 4 bases, there was a span of 8 bases. This CDR3 has 13 residues. Germline V gene lookup returns CDR1 SGHTA and CDR2 FQGNSA.

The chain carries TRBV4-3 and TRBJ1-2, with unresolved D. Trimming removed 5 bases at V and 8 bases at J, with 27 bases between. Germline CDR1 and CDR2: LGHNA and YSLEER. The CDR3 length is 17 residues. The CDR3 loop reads CASSEVASLQSTSGYTF. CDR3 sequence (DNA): TGCGCCAGCAGCGAAGTCGCCTCTCTTCAAAGTACTAGCGGCTACACCTTC.

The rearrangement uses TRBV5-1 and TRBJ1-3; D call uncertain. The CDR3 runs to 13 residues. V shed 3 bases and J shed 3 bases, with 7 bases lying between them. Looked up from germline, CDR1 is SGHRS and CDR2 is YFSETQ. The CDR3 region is CASSSNYGNTIYF. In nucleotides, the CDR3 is TGCGCCAGCAGCTCCAACTATGGAAACACCATATATTTT. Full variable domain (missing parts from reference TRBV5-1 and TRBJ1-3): KAGVTQTPRYLIKTRGQQVTLSCSPISGHRSVSWYQQTPGQGLQFLFEYFSETQRNKGNFPGRFSGRQFSNSRSEMNVSTLELGDSALYLCASSSNYGNTIYFGEGSWLTVV.

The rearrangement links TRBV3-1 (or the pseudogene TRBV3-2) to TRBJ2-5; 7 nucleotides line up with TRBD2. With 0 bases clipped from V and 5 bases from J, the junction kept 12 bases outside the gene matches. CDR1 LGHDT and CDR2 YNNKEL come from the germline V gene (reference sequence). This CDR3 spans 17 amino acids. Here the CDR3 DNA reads TGTGCCAGCAGCCAAGATGTGATGGCGGGAGCCCGGGAGACCCAGTACTTC. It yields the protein CASSQDVMAGARETQYF.

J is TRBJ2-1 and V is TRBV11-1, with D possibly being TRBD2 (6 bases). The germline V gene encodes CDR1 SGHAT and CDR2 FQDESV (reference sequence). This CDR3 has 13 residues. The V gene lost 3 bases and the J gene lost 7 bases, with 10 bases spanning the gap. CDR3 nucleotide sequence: TGTGCCAGCAGCTTGGACTATTGGAATGAGCAGTTCTTC. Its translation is CASSLDYWNEQFF.

The CDR3 DNA is TGTGCCAGCAGCCAAGTACCGCTAGAATTCGCTGAGCAGTTCTTC. Translated, it gives CASSQVPLEFAEQFF. The chain couples TRBV3-1 (or the pseudogene TRBV3-2) to TRBJ2-1; D is ambiguous. This CDR3 is built from 15 residues. Trimming shortened V by 1 base and J by 9 bases, and 16 bases separated the two germline ends. Germline V CDR1 and CDR2: LGHDT, YNNKEL (reference sequence).

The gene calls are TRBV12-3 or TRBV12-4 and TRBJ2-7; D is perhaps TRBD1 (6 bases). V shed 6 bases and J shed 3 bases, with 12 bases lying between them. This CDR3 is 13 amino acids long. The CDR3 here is CASSLTGFYEQYF. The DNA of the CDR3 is TGTGCCAGCAGCCTGACAGGTTTCTACGAGCAGTACTTC.

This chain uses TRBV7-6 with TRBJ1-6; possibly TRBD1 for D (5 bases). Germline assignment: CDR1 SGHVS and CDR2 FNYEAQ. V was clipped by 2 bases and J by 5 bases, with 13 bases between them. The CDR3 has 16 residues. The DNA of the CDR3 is TGTGCCAGCAGCTTAAACCCAGGGAATGATAATTCACCCCTCCACTTT. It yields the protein CASSLNPGNDNSPLHF. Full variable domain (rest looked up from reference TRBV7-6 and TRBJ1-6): GAGVSQSPRYKVTKRGQDVALRCDPISGHVSLYWYRQALGQGPEFLTYFNYEAQQDKSGLPNDRFSAERPEGSISTLTIQRTEQRDSAMYRCASSLNPGNDNSPLHFGNGTRLTVT.

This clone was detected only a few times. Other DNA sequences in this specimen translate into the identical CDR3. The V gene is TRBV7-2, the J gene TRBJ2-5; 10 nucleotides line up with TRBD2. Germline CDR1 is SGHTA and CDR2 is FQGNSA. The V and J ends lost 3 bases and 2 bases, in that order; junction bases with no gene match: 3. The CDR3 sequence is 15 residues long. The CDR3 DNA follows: TGTGCCAGCAGCTTCCAGCGGGGGGGTCAAGAGACCCAGTACTTC. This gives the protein CASSFQRGGQETQYF.